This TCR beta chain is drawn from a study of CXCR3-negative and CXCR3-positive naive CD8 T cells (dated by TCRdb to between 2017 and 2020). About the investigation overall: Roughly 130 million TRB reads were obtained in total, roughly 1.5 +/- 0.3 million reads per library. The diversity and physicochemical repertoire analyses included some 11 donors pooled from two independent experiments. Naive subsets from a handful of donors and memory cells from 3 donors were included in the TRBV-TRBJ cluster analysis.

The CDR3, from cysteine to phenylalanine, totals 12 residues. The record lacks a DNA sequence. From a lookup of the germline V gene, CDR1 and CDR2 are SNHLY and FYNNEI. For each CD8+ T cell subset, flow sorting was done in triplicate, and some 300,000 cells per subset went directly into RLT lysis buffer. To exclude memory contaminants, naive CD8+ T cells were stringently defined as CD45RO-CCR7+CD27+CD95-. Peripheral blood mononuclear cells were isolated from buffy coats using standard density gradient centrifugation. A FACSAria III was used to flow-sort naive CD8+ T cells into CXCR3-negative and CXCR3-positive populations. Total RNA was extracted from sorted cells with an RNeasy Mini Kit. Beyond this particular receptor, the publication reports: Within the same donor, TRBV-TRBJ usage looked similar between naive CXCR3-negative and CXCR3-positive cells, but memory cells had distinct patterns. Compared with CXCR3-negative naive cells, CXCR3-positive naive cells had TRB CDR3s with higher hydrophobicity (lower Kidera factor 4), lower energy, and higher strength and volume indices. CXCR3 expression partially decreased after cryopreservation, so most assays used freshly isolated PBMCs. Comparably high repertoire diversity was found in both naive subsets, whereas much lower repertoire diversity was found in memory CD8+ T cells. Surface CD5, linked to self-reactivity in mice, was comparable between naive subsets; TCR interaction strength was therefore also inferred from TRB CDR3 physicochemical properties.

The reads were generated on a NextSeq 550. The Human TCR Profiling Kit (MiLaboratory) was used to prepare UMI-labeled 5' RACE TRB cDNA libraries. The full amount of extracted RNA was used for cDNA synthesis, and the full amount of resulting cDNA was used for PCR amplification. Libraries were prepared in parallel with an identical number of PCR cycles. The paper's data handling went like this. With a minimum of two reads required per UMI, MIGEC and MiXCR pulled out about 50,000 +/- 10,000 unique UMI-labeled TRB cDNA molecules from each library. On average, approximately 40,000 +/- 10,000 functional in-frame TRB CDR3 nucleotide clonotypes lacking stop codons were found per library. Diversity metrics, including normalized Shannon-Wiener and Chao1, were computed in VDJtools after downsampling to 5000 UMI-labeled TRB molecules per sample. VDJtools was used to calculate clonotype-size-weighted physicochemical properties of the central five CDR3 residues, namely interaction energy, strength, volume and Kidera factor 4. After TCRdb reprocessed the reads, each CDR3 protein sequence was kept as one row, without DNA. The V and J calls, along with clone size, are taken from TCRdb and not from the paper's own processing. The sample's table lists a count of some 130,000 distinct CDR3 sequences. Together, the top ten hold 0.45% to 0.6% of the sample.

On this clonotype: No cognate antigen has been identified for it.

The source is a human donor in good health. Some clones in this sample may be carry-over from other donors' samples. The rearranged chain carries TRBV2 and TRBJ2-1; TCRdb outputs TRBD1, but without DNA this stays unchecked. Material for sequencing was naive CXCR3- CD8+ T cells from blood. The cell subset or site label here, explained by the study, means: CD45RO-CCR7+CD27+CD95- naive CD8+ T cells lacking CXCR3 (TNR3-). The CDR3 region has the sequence CASRSTGTKQFF. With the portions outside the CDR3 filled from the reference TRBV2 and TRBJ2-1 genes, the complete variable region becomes EPEVTQTPSHQVTQMGQEVILRCVPISNHLYFYWYRQILGQKVEFLVSFYNNEISEKSEIFDDQFSVERPDGSNFTLKIRSTKLEDSAMYFCASRSTGTKQFFGPGTRLTVL.